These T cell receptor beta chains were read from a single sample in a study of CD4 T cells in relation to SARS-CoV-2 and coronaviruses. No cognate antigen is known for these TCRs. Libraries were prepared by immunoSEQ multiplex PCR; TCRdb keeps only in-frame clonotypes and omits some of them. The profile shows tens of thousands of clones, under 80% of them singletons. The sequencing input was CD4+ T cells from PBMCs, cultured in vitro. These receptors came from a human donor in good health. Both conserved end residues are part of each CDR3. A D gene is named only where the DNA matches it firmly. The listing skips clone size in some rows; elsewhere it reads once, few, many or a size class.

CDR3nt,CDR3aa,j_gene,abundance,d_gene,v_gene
TGCGCCAGCAGCCTAACTGACAGGGCCGCCTACGAGCAGTACTTC,CASSLTDRAAYEQYF,TRBJ2-7,NA,TRBD1,TRBV4-1
TGTGCCAGCAGCTTCCTAGGACAGGGGGCCGGGGAGCTGTTTTTT,CASSFLGQGAGELFF,TRBJ2-2,few,TRBD1,TRBV7-3
TGTGCCAGCAGTAACTTTCCCGGGACAGGGTCAAATTCACCCCTCCACTTT,CASSNFPGTGSNSPLHF,TRBJ1-6,NA,TRBD1,TRBV28
TGTGCCATCGGTAATCTAGGGGGGAATGAGCAGTTCTTC,CAIGNLGGNEQFF,TRBJ2-1,NA,NA,TRBV10-3
TGTGCCAGCAGCGTACAGGGGGGCCCTGGAAACACCATATATTTT,CASSVQGGPGNTIYF,TRBJ1-3,few,TRBD1,TRBV9
TGTGCCAGCAGCCGCTGGGGCGGGACCTACGAGCAGTACTTC,CASSRWGGTYEQYF,TRBJ2-7,NA,NA,TRBV28
TGTGCCACCAGTGACCCCAACACGGGCCAGCCCCAGCATTTT,CATSDPNTGQPQHF,TRBJ1-5,NA,NA,TRBV24-1
TGTGCCTGGAGTGGGACAGGGGACAATCAGCCCCAGCATTTT,CAWSGTGDNQPQHF,TRBJ1-5,NA,TRBD1,TRBV30
TGCGCCAGCAGCTTGGGCGGCGTTTTCTACAATGAGCAGTTCTTC,CASSLGGVFYNEQFF,TRBJ2-1,few,NA,TRBV5-1
TGTGCCAGCAGCCCAAAGAGGGACCAGAGGGACCGGCACACCATATATTTT,CASSPKRDQRDRHTIYF,TRBJ1-3,NA,NA,TRBV7-8
TGTGCCACCAGTGATTTGCAGGGTTGGGACTACAATGAGCAGTTCTTC,CATSDLQGWDYNEQFF,TRBJ2-1,few,NA,TRBV24-1
TGTGCCAGCAGTGCTCGTATCGGGGAGCTGTTTTTT,CASSARIGELFF,TRBJ2-2,NA,NA,TRBV27
TGTGCCAGCAGTACTAGCAATACGGGACAGGGGAATCAGCCCCAGCATTTT,CASSTSNTGQGNQPQHF,TRBJ1-5,NA,TRBD1,TRBV2
TGCGCCAGCAGCTTGGTGGGACAGGGATTGAGGGGAAACACCATATATTTT,CASSLVGQGLRGNTIYF,TRBJ1-3,NA,TRBD1,TRBV5-1
TGCAGTGCTAGGGATGTCTACGAGCAGTACTTC,CSARDVYEQYF,TRBJ2-7,few,NA,TRBV20-1
TGCGCCAGCAGTCAAAAAAATAAGGGACAAAACTACGAGCAGTACTTC,CASSQKNKGQNYEQYF,TRBJ2-7,NA,NA,TRBV23-1
TGTGCCTGGAGTGCCTTCTACCGGGACGGCGACTCTGGAAACACCATATATTTT,CAWSAFYRDGDSGNTIYF,TRBJ1-3,NA,NA,TRBV30
TGTGCCAGCAGTTGGGTTGCGGGAGGCCCCTACGAGCAGTACTTC,CASSWVAGGPYEQYF,TRBJ2-7,few,TRBD2,TRBV27
TGTGCCAGCAGCTTAGGATCAGTTACATATGGCTACACCTTC,CASSLGSVTYGYTF,TRBJ1-2,NA,NA,TRBV11-2
TGTGCCAGCAGCGTAGGTCAGGGACAGTTCTACTCTGGGGCCAACGTCCTGACTTTC,CASSVGQGQFYSGANVLTF,TRBJ2-6,few,TRBD1,TRBV9